The source of this T cell receptor (beta chain) is a study of cytomegalovirus exposure and HLA in healthy donors (dated by TCRdb to about 2017). For the wider study: According to an earlier analysis of 550 to 750 of the donors, 150 million to 200 million T cells yielded 117 million unique TCR beta sequences and roughly 280 Gb of sequence data. Of the approximately 400 genotyped donors, less than 85% were placed in the genetic ancestry cluster associated with self-reported Caucasian donors. Roughly five DR-DQ haplotypes were handled as single units for association and clustering because linkage in the cohort was strong. Genome-wide SNP genotypes for about 60% of the roughly 670 donors were used in a later genetic analysis, which treated that subset as a discovery cohort. Along with the approximately 600-subject first cohort, a separate validation cohort of 120 different subjects was used. In the later analysis, no new phenotypic data were used to find candidate immune exposures; instead, reliance was placed on TCR beta sequences and their occurrence across donors. To predict cytomegalovirus infection status, the study brought together high-throughput TCR immunosequencing, statistical association of individual TCRs with disease status, and machine learning. The study was designed to test whether signatures of past pathogen exposure could be identified by cataloging public T cell receptors. Every discovery cohort repertoire had been produced on one sequencing platform. To decide whether each TCR beta V gene segment behaved as functional or pseudogenic, an earlier analysis of nearly 600 of the donors relied on high-throughput TCR beta sequencing. In a later analysis, previously published TCR beta repertoires from 550 to 750 donors were re-analyzed and high-resolution HLA genotyping was added so that TCR occurrence patterns could be studied. Among some 410 genotyped donors of the cohort, an average of approximately 240,000 unique TCR beta nucleotide sequences were sequenced per donor, roughly 20% of them non-productive. Alongside the repertoire data, information on donor age, sex, ethnicity and CMV serostatus was compiled. Using immunosequencing, the study profiled T cell repertoires from fewer than 850 subjects and related those repertoires to cytomegalovirus serostatus. The number of typed donors differed by locus: 629-630 for A, B, C, DRB1 and DQB1; 500 to 550 for DQA1; 600 to 610 for DPA1; and 400 to 480 for DPB1. About 280 gigabases of sequencing data and tens of millions of unique TCR sequences made up an early release that covered 640 HLA-typed donors. Class I and class II HLA loci were covered by the typing at four-digit resolution. General study outcomes and caveats: A later genetic analysis associated a missense DCLRE1C variant with V-gene and J-gene trimming of TCR beta chains, and an independent cohort replicated the association. According to a later analysis, parvovirus B19, influenza, CMV and Epstein-Barr virus appeared linked to several top co-occurrence clusters. Compared with the approximately 700-donor mean, donors in an Asian-associated ancestry cluster had fewer N-insertions in productive TCRs, according to a later genetic analysis. Because counts were too low, roughly 18 rarely observed V segments, including chromosome 9 orphons, were left out of the earlier analysis of about 620 of the donors. A total of 150 or so TCR beta chains were listed by the study as associated with cytomegalovirus. The cohort was sequenced for TCR beta chains only, and without alpha or paired-chain data the features that could be detected were limited. The authors suggested that the approach could potentially be extended to other disease states and immunological phenotypes. Linkage disequilibrium might explain the correlated functional status among segregating V segments, but an unknown experimental factor could not be ruled out. Because HLA typing was missing for some donors at each locus, association tests included only the typed subset. Most CMV-associated TCR beta chains appeared to be HLA-restricted in a later analysis, and the HLA associations seemed to be driven largely by CMV exposure. Most TCR sequences were seen in very few donors, while some public TCRs were found in many individuals. For the cohort, immune exposure information was limited to CMV serostatus. Some IMGT-functional V segments, including TRBV6-2 and TRBV6-3, could not be told apart with the 87-base-pair reads, so those segments were excluded. A later analysis found that HLA-associated TCR beta chains were more clonally expanded and had lower generation probabilities than equally common non-associated chains. When HLA alleles, especially DR and DQ, strongly co-occurred, TCR associations were difficult to assign to individual alleles. In vitro tests confirmed that a few of the cytomegalovirus-associated TCR beta chains recognize cytomegalovirus antigens. The classifier was reported to diagnose cytomegalovirus status with high specificity and sensitivity in both the original and validation cohorts. A cluster of highly shared sequence variants was judged likely to be a technical artifact of the sequencing pipeline. In an earlier analysis of under 600 of the donors, most TCR beta V segments were observed in productive rearrangements about 87% or about 30% of the time, broadly matching IMGT annotations. Specific HLA alleles were associated with around 18,000 TCR beta sequences at a false discovery rate of 0.05 in a later analysis. A further reported finding was that TCR beta sequences accurately predicted the HLA-A and HLA-B alleles for most subjects in the first cohort. Sequencing depth was assumed to be roughly uniform across donors in the presence/absence analyses, though that assumption may not hold. In a later analysis, the rate of TCR association differed among HLA loci, with DRB1 alleles having the most associated TCRs and HLA-C alleles having the fewest.

Library prep was done by the immunoSEQ multiplex PCR assay. The multiplex PCR relied on a mix of 60 forward primers for TCR Vbeta segments and 13 reverse primers for TCR Jbeta segments. Amplification of the CDR3 region of rearranged TCR beta genes was performed with a multiplex PCR assay on genomic DNA. On the Illumina HiSeq System, the amplified TCR beta libraries were sequenced as 87-base-pair reads. The source study handled its data this way. A later analysis tallied around 87 million unique TCR beta chains across the 666 repertoires, and around 12 million of those chains were shared by two or more donors. To remove PCR and sequencing errors, raw reads were error-corrected and collapsed into unique sequences using a nearest-neighbor algorithm that merged closely related sequences. V, D and J gene segments were assigned by aligning CDR3 sequences to IMGT reference sequences. For a sequence to be retained, a match of at least six nucleotides was required to both a V gene segment and a J gene segment. Rearrangements were called productive when the CDR3 lacked stop codons and stayed in frame with V and J; all others were non-productive. CDR3 was defined according to IMGT convention as the region running from the second conserved V-encoded cysteine to the conserved J-encoded phenylalanine. Sequences without an unambiguous match to a single V gene segment were excluded from the earlier analysis of about 600 of the donors. An earlier analysis of 587 of the donors called V segments functional above 56.7% productive rearrangements and segregating when the between-donor standard deviation exceeded 5%. A statistical classification framework was built for diagnosing cytomegalovirus status from the catalog of TCR beta chain sequences. A later analysis assigned V and J genes by comparing TCR nucleotide sequences with IMGT/GENE-DB human TR gene sequences. The TCRdist pipeline was used in a later analysis to assign CDR3 sequences and most-parsimonious VDJ recombination scenarios. In a later analysis, each TCR beta chain was defined by its CDR3 amino acid sequence together with its V-gene family, and reads lacking a unique V-gene family were excluded. A later analysis removed 592 highly shared, low-generation-probability nucleotide sequences to deal with suspected cross-contamination and a sequencing artifact. In a later analysis, a clonal expansion index for each public chain was calculated from normalized within-repertoire ranks of inferred template counts. In a later analysis, generation probabilities were computed using a VDJ recombination model fitted to out-of-frame rearrangements, and the results were checked against IGoR. In a later analysis, TCR-TCR, TCR-HLA and TCR-CMV co-occurrence was scored with hypergeometric tests, and a repertoire-size bias correction was applied to TCR pairs. In a later analysis, false discovery rates were estimated by permuting HLA or CMV assignments 20 times. In a later analysis, co-occurring TCRs were grouped with DBSCAN, and TCRdist sequence similarity was added when clustering was performed within HLA-allele-positive subsets. Repertoires with fewer than 30,000 or more than 120,000 public chains, plus five repertoires with anomalous nucleotide sharing, were excluded from co-occurrence clustering. TCRdb obtained this table from immuneACCESS and retained in-frame rearrangements with V and J assigned. These tables miss some clones; where compared with another copy, unresolved V genes account for less than half of the shortfall, and the remainder is unexplained. V and J calls and clone size are as listed in that table; D and trimming were resolved from the DNA. The sample table holds around 200,000 clones, of which 74% were seen once. Approximately 3% of the sample goes to the ten largest clones.

The junction carries 19 bases between V and J, which are trimmed by 4 bases and 7 bases respectively. The germline V gene encodes CDR1 LGHNA and CDR2 YNFKEQ. The CDR3 contains 15 residues, cysteine and phenylalanine counted. Of the read, only the CDR3 DNA is kept; its 45 bases are in frame from base 1. The cohort was made up of 500 to 850 healthy bone marrow donors. At the time of sampling, every cohort member was nominally healthy, though immune exposures that went unrecorded were likely present. The donor tested CMV seropositive, placing the donor among the 250 to 350 seropositive members of the cohort. A peripheral blood sample was provided by each donor, and peripheral blood mononuclear cells were used for TCR beta sequencing. Genomic DNA extraction from the blood cell samples was performed with the Qiagen DNeasy Blood Extraction Kit. A note on this clone: Its binding antigen is unknown. Within one base of it there is no much larger clone, and no base qualities were kept.

The clonotype was recovered from a woman in her thirties in good health and CMV-seropositive. The sample taken for sequencing was PBMCs. Rearrangement joined TRBV4-2 to TRBJ1-2; TRBD1 is perhaps the D gene, given 5 matching bases. The nucleotide sequence is given as TGTGCCAGCAGCCCACAGGACCCTTCGGGGGGTGGCTACACCTTC. Its translation is CASSPQDPSGGGYTF.